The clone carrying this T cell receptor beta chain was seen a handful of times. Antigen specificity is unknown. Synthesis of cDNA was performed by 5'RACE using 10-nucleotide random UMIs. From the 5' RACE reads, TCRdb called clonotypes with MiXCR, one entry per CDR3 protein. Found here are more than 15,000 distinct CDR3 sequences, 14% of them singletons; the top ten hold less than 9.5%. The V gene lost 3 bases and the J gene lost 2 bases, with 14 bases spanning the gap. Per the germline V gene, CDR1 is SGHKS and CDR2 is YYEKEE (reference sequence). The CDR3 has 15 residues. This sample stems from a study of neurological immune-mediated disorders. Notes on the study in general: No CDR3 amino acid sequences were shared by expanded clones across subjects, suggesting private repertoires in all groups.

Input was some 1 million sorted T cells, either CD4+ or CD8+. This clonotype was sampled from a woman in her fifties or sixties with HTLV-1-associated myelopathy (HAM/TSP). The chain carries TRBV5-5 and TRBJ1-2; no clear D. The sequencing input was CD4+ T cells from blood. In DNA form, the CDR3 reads TGTGCCAGCAGCTCATCCGGGTTACGCAACTATGGCTACACCTTC. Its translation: CASSSSGLRNYGYTF.